This entry concerns a single TCR beta chain. Its specificity is unknown. A junction boundary mismatches the germline segment, possibly from a read error. The data were obtained in a study of T-cell memory formation after mild COVID-19. Study-level findings and limits: Day 15 to 85 contracting clones showed balanced CD4/CD8; later expanders leaned CD4+. Memory from before infection featured some responding clones, which suggests cross-reactive memory joined.

CDR3 length equals 13 residues. Germline assignment: CDR1 SSHAT and CDR2 FNYEAQ (reference sequence). TCRdb reprocessed the 5' RACE reads via MiXCR and lists one record per CDR3 protein. The sample has about 82,000 distinct CDR3 sequences, roughly 12% seen once. This clonotype was obtained from a man younger than 35 who had mild COVID-19 (a few samples of this study predate the infection). Cell type and time point are not known. Sequencing was done on a sample of PBMCs or a T cell subset sorted from them (not recorded which). This chain uses TRBV7-7 with TRBJ2-2; D gene ambiguous. This CDR3 is CASSPTFERELFF. DNA for the CDR3: TGTGCTAGCAGCCCCACTTTCGAAAGGGAGCTGTTTTTT.